The entry below describes one TCR beta chain. The data are from a study of human T cells and chemical hapten exposure. The overall study: The patch tests put 0.01% DPC on the skin of the upper back and were read 6 days later.

TCRdb reanalysed the RACE reads using MiXCR and keeps one entry per CDR3 protein. Among roughly 100,000 distinct CDR3 sequences listed, less than 45% were seen once. Noted time point: patch test 3, about 24 weeks after DPC sensitization. Treatment defined: therapeutic diphenylcyclopropenone sensitization with weekly scalp DPC. Trimming cost V 2 bases and J 0 bases; bases outside gene matches: 5. The CDR3 runs 19 residues. This clonotype was obtained from a man aged 40-50 years with alopecia areata. Some clones in this sample may be carry-over from other donors' samples. The starting material was whole blood, obtained in connection with sensitization to the hapten diphenylcyclopropenone (DPC). The rearrangement uses TRBV12-3 or TRBV12-4 and TRBJ2-1, with 15 positions matching TRBD2. CDR3 in DNA: TGTGCCAGCAGTTTATCTCCGGGACTAGCGGGAGGCTCCTACAATGAGCAGTTCTTC. Its translation: CASSLSPGLAGGSYNEQFF.